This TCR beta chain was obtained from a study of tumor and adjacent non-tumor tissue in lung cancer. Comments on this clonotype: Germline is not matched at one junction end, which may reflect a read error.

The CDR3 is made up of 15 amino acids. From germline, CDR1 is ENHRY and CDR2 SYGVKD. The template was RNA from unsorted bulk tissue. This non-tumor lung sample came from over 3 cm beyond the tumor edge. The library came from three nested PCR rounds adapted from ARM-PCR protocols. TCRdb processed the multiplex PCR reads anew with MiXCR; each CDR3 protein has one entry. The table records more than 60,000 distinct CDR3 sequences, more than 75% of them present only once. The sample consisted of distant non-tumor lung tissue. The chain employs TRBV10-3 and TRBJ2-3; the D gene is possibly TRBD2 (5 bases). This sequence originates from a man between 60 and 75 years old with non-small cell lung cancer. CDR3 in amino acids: CAISGGLYSSDMQYF. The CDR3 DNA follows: TGTGCCATCAGTGGAGGGCTATATAGCTCAGATATGCAGTATTTT.